These 13 T cell receptor beta chains were sequenced from one sample in a study of T cell repertoires in cytomegalovirus infection (dated by TCRdb to the late 2010s). The listed sequencing device is Illumina HiSeq 1500. The raw public reads went through TCRdb reprocessing: fastp at Q25, MiXCR clone calling, in-frame beta chains kept. Every CDR3 protein is listed once, alongside the most common genes and DNA of its rows. This sample is represented by some 300,000 distinct CDR3 sequences; around 10% of them were singletons. Jointly, the top ten make up around 2.5% of the sample. The sequenced material came from PBMCs. The receptors were gathered from a human donor in good health (CMV status not recorded). Some clones in this sample may be carry-over from other donors' samples.

The V and J genes are TRBV10-3 and TRBJ2-5; 11 bases align to TRBD2. Germline trimming cut 7 bases from V and 5 bases from J; bases unmatched to any gene: 6. This CDR3 spans 14 amino acids. Germline V gene sequence: CDR1 ENHRY, CDR2 SYGVKD. Written as DNA, the CDR3 is TGTGCCATCAAAGGGACTAGCGGAGCGGAGACCCAGTACTTC. As protein: CAIKGTSGAETQYF.

There are many counts of this clonotype. This rearrangement joins TRBV4-1 to TRBJ1-1; D unresolved. This CDR3 is built from 14 residues. Trimming stripped 3 bases from V and 3 bases from J, with 11 bases between. Germline V gene sequence: CDR1 MGHRA, CDR2 YSYEKL. The CDR3 sequence: CASSHADVDTEAFF. In DNA, the CDR3 is TGCGCCAGCAGCCACGCCGACGTGGACACTGAAGCTTTCTTT.

This clonotype has just a few counts. V and J are TRBV6-2 or TRBV6-3 and TRBJ1-5; D is uncertain. This CDR3 has 12 residues. The V gene's germline CDR1 is MNHEY and CDR2 SVGEGT. V lost 4 bases and J 6 bases, leaving 7 bases between the germline ends. The CDR3 nucleotides are TGTGCCAGCAGTTCCTACCTTCAGCCCCAGCATTTT. Translated, it gives CASSSYLQPQHF.

The rearrangement links TRBV6-1 to TRBJ2-1; D call uncertain. The CDR3 spans 10 residues. Germline assignment: CDR1 MNHNS and CDR2 SASEGT. Trimming took off 8 bases at V and 6 bases at J, with 5 bases between the two ends. The CDR3 region has the DNA TGTGCCAGCCTTTTCAATGAGCAGTTCTTC. Translating it yields CASLFNEQFF.

The J gene is TRBJ2-5, the V gene TRBV4-2; 9 nucleotides align to TRBD1. Germline V CDR1 and CDR2: LGHNA, YNFKEQ. V shed 1 base, J shed 2 bases, and the junction held 8 bases outside the gene matches. CDR3 length: 17 amino acids. The CDR3 protein is CASSQGVGTGTQETQYF. CDR3 in DNA: TGTGCCAGCAGCCAAGGGGTCGGGACAGGGACGCAAGAGACCCAGTACTTC.

This clonotype occurred many times. The chain carries TRBV28 and TRBJ2-3; TRBD2 matches 8 bases. Germline V gives CDR1 MDHEN, CDR2 SYDVKM. The length of the CDR3 is 16 residues. Germline trimming cut 6 bases from V and 1 base from J; bases unmatched to any gene: 9. CDR3 sequence reads: CASRSWAGGGTDTQYF. The CDR3 region has the DNA TGTGCCAGCAGGTCGTGGGCGGGGGGTGGCACAGATACGCAGTATTTT. Combining the CDR3 with reference TRBV28 and TRBJ2-3 gives the whole variable domain DVKVTQSSRYLVKRTGEKVFLECVQDMDHENMFWYRQDPGLGLRLIYFSYDVKMKEKGDIPEGYSVSREKKERFSLILESASTNQTSMYLCASRSWAGGGTDTQYFGPGTRLTVL.

This chain joins TRBV20-1 and TRBJ1-2; 9 nucleotides agree with TRBD1. J lost 5 bases, V lost 6 bases, and 4 bases had no gene match. The CDR3 totals 12 residues. Germline loops: CDR1 DFQATT, CDR2 SNEGSKA (reference sequence). The CDR3 nucleotides read TGCAGTGCACAGGGGGCACGGTATGGCTACACCTTC. It is translated as CSAQGARYGYTF.

Many counts were recorded for this clonotype. This chain connects TRBV28 to TRBJ2-2; TRBD1 aligns across 10 bases. The CDR3 spans 16 residues. Germline CDR1 and CDR2: MDHEN and SYDVKM. With V trimmed by 2 bases and J by 5 bases, 5 bases remained unmatched. CDR3 protein: CASSLMGQGLTGELFF. The DNA for the CDR3 is TGTGCCAGCAGTTTAATGGGACAGGGGTTAACCGGGGAGCTGTTTTTT.

V and J are TRBV7-1 and TRBJ2-1, with 10 bases lining up with TRBD1. TRBV7-1 counts as an open reading frame of uncertain function. CDR3 length: 15 residues. The V gene end was trimmed by 7 bases and the J gene end by 7 bases; junction bases not matched to a gene: 10. CDR3: CASTQPGQGRNEQFF. DNA of the CDR3: TGTGCCAGCACCCAACCGGGACAGGGGAGAAATGAGCAGTTCTTC.

This clonotype appeared many times. This sequence joins TRBV7-9 and TRBJ1-4; no reliable D call. Between the trimmed V and J ends, which lost 5 bases and 0 bases, there was a span of 7 bases. CDR3 length: 14 amino acids. Germline CDR1 and CDR2: SEHNR and FQNEAQ (reference sequence). The CDR3 nucleotides are TGTGCCAGCAGCACAGTAACAACTAATGAAAAACTGTTTTTT. It codes for CASSTVTTNEKLFF.

This clonotype was detected many times. The chain couples TRBV7-8 to TRBJ2-7, with 12 bases fitting TRBD1. Germline V lookup: CDR1 SGHVS, CDR2 FQNEAQ. The CDR3 loop spans 15 amino acids. The V gene end was trimmed by 5 bases and the J gene end by 3 bases; junction bases not matched to a gene: 5. CDR3 sequence reads: CASSLGTGGLYEQYV. CDR3 coding DNA: TGTGCCAGCAGCCTCGGGACAGGGGGCCTCTACGAGCAGTACGTC.

This clonotype was recorded many times. The chain uses TRBV3-1 and TRBJ1-1; D not resolved. Per germline, CDR1 LGHDT and CDR2 YNNKEL (reference sequence). The V gene lost 5 bases and the J gene lost 2 bases, with 12 bases spanning the gap. The CDR3 runs to 14 residues. CDR3 bases: TGTGCCAGCAGCTTCGGGGTAAAAAACACTGAAGCTTTCTTT. It codes for CASSFGVKNTEAFF.

In this sample, this clonotype turned up many times. The genes are TRBV7-9 and TRBJ2-1; TRBD1 is a possible D gene (5 bases). This CDR3 has 17 amino acids. Germline V gene lookup returns CDR1 SEHNR and CDR2 FQNEAQ (reference sequence). Trimming shortened V by 6 bases and J by 4 bases, and 22 bases separated the two germline ends. CDR3 bases: TGTGCCAGCAGGCCCCCGAATTGGACAAGGGTATACAATGAGCAGTTCTTC. Encoded protein: CASRPPNWTRVYNEQFF.